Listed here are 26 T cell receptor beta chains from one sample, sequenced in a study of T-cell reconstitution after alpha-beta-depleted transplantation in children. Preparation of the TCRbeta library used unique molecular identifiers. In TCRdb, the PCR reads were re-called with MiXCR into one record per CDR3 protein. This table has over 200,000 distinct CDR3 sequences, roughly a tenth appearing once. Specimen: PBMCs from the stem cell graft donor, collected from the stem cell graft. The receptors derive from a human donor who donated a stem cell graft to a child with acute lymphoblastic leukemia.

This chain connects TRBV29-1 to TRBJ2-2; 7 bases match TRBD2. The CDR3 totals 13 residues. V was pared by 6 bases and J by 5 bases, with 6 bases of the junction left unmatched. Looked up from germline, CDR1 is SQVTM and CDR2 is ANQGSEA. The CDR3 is CSVGTGGTGELFF. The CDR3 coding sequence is TGCAGCGTGGGGACGGGGGGAACCGGGGAGCTGTTTTTT.

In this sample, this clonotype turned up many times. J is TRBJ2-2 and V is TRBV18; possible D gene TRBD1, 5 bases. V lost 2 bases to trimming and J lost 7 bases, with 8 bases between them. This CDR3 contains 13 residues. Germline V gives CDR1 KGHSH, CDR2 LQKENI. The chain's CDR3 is CASSPIDSGELFF. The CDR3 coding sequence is TGTGCCAGCTCACCAATAGACAGCGGGGAGCTGTTTTTT. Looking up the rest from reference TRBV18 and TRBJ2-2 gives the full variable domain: NAGVMQNPRHLVRRRGQEARLRCSPMKGHSHVYWYRQLPEEGLKFMVYLQKENIIDESGMPKERFSAEFPKEGPSILRIQQVVRGDSAAYFCASSPIDSGELFFGEGSRLTVL.

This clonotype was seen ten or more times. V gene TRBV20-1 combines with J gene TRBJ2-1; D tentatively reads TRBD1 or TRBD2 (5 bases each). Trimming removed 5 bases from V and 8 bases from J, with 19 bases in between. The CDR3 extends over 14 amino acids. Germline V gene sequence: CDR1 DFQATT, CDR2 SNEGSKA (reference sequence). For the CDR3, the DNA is TGCAGTGCTCCCCCGGGGCTGTTGGGCGATGAGCAGTTCTTC. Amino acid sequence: CSAPPGLLGDEQFF.

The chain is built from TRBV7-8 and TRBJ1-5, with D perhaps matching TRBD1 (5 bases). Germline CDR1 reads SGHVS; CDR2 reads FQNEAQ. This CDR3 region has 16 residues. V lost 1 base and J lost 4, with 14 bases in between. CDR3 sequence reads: CASSLGGDWRNQPQHF. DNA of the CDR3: TGTGCCAGCAGCTTAGGGGGGGATTGGAGGAATCAGCCCCAGCATTTT.

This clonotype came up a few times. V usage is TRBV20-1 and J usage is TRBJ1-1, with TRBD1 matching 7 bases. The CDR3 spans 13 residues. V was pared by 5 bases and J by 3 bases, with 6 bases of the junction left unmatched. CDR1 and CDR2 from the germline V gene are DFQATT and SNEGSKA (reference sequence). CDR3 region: CSAQGGGDTEAFF. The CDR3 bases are TGCAGTGCTCAGGGGGGCGGGGACACTGAAGCTTTCTTT.

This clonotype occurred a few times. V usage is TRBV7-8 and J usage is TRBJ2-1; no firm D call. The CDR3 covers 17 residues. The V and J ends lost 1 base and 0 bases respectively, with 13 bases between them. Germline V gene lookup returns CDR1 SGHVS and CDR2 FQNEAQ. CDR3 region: CASSLGHPVSSYNEQFF. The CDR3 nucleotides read TGTGCCAGCAGCTTAGGTCATCCGGTGAGCTCCTACAATGAGCAGTTCTTC.

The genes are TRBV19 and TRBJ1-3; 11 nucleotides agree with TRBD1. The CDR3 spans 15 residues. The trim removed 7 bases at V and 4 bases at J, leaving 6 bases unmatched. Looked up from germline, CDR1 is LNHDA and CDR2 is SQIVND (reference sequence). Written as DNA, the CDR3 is TGTGCCAGTATCGGACAGGGGGCATACGGAAACACCATATATTTT. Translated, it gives CASIGQGAYGNTIYF.

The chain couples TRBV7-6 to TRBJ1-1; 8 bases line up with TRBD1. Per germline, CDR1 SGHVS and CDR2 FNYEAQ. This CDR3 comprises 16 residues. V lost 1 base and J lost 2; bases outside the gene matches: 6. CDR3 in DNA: TGTGCCAGCAGCTTAGTTAGGACAGGGAGTAACACTGAAGCTTTCTTT. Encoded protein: CASSLVRTGSNTEAFF. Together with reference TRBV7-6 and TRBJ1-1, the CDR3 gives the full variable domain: GAGVSQSPRYKVTKRGQDVALRCDPISGHVSLYWYRQALGQGPEFLTYFNYEAQQDKSGLPNDRFSAERPEGSISTLTIQRTEQRDSAMYRCASSLVRTGSNTEAFFGQGTRLTVV.

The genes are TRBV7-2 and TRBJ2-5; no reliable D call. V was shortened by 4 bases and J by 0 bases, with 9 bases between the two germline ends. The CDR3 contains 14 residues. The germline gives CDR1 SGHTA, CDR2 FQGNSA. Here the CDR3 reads CASSSDLYQETQYF. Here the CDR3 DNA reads TGTGCCAGCAGCTCAGACTTATACCAAGAGACCCAGTACTTC.

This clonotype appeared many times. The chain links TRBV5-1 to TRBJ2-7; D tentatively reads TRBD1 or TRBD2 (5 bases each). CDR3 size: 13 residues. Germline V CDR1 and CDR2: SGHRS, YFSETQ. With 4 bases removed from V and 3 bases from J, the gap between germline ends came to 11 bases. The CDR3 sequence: CASSPGTVYEQYF. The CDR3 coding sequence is TGCGCCAGCAGCCCCGGGACCGTCTACGAGCAGTACTTC.

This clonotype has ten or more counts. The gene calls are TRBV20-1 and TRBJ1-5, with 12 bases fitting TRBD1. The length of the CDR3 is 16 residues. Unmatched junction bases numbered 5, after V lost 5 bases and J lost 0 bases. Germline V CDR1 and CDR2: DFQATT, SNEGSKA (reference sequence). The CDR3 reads CSAPGQGASSNQPQHF. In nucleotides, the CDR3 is TGCAGTGCTCCGGGACAGGGGGCTAGTAGCAATCAGCCCCAGCATTTT.

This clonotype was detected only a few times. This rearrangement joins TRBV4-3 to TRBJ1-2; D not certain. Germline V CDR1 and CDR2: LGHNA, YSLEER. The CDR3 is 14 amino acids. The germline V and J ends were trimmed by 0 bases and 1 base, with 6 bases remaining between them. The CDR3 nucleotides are TGCGCCAGCAGCCAAGATGCGAGTAACTATGGCTACACCTTC. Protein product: CASSQDASNYGYTF.

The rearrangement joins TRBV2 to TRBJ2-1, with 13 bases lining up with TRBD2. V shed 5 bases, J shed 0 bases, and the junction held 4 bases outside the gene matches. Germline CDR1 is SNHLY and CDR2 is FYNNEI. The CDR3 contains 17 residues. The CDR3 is CASSQLAGGDSYNEQFF. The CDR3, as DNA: TGTGCCAGCAGTCAACTAGCGGGGGGGGACTCCTACAATGAGCAGTTCTTC.

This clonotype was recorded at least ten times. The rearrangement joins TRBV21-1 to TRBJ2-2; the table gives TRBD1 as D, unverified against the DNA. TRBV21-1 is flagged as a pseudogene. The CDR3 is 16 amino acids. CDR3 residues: CASSPSGQGYTGELFF. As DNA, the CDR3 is TGTGCCAGCAGCCCCTCTGGGCAGGGCTACACCGGGGAGCTGTTTTTT.

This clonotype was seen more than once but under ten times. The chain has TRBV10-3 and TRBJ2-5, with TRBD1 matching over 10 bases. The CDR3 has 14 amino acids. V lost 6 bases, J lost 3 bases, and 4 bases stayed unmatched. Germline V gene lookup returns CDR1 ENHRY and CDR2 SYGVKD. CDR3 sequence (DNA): TGTGCCATCAGGGGAGGGACAGGGGAAGAGACCCAGTACTTC. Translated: CAIRGGTGEETQYF.

Here the CDR3 DNA reads TGTGCCAGTAGTGTACAGGGGGCGGACGAGCAGTACTTC. The encoded protein is CASSVQGADEQYF. V usage is TRBV19 and J usage is TRBJ2-7, with 9 bases matching TRBD1. Germline V lookup: CDR1 LNHDA, CDR2 SQIVND (reference sequence). The ends lost 5 bases at V and 5 bases at J; junction bases unmatched: 4. The CDR3 extends over 13 amino acids.

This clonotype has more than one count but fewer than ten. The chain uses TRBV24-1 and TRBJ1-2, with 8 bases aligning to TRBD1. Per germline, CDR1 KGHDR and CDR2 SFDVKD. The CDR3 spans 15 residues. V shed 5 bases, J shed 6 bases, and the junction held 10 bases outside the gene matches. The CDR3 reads CATSARTGSGHGYTF. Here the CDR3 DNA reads TGTGCCACCAGTGCCCGGACAGGGAGCGGACATGGCTACACCTTC.

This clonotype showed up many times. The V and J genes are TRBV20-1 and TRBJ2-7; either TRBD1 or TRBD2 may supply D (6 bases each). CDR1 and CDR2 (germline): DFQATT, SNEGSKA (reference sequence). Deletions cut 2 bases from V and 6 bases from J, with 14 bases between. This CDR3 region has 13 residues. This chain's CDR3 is CSARPGGLFEQYF. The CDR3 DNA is TGCAGTGCTAGACCCGGGGGCCTCTTCGAGCAGTACTTC.

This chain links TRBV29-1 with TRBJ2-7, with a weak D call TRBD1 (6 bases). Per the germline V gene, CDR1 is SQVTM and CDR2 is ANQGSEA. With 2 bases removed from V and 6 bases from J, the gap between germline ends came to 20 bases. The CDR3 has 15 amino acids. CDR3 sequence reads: CSVELRGIPRGEQYF. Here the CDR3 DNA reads TGCAGCGTTGAACTCAGGGGCATCCCTCGGGGCGAGCAGTACTTC.

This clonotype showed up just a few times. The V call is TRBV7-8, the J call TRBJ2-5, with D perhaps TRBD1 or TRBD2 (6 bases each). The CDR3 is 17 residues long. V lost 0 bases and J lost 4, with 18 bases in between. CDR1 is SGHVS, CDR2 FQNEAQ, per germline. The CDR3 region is CASSLARGTGWGETQYF. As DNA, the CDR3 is TGTGCCAGCAGCTTAGCGCGGGGAACAGGGTGGGGAGAGACCCAGTACTTC.

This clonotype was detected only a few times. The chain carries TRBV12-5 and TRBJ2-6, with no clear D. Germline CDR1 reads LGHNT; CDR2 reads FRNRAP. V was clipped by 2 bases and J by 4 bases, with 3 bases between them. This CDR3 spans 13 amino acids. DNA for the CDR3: TGTGCTAGTGGTTTGCCCGGGGCCAACGTCCTGACTTTC. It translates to CASGLPGANVLTF.

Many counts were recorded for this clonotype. The chain's CDR3 is CASSEFGKWSQYF. CDR3 bases: TGTGCCAGCAGTGAATTTGGGAAATGGTCCCAGTACTTC. The V gene is TRBV25-1, the J gene TRBJ2-5; unclear D gene. This CDR3 has 13 amino acids. CDR1 MGHDK and CDR2 SYGVNS come from the germline V gene. V dropped 1 base and J dropped 9 bases, with 12 bases sitting between them.

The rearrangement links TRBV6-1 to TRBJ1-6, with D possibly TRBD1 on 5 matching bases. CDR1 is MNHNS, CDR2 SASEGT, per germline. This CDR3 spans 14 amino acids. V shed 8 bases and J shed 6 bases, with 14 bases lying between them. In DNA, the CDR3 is TGTGCCAGCGGGGACGGCCCCCTTAATTCACCCCTCCACTTT. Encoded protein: CASGDGPLNSPLHF.

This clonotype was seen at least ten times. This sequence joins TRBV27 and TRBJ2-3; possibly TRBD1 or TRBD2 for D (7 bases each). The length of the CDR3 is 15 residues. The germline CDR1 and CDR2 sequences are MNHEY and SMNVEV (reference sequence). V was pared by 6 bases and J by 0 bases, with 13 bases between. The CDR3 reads CASSPGGGSTDTQYF. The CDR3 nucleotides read TGTGCCAGCAGCCCAGGGGGGGGAAGCACAGATACGCAGTATTTT.

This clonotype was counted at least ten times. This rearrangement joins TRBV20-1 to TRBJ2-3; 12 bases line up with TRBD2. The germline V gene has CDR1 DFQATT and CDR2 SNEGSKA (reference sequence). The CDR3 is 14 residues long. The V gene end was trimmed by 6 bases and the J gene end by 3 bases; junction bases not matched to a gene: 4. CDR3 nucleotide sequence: TGCAGTGCGGTCGGACTAGCGGGGACAGATACGCAGTATTTT. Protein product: CSAVGLAGTDTQYF.

The CDR3: CASSFPDVNTEAFF. The CDR3 DNA reads as TGTGCCAGCAGTTTCCCGGACGTGAACACTGAAGCTTTCTTT. This chain joins TRBV6-2 or TRBV6-3 and TRBJ1-1; D is uncertain. This CDR3 region has 14 residues. CDR1 and CDR2 (germline): MNHEY, SVGEGT. Trimming pared 4 bases from V and 0 bases from J, leaving 9 bases between.